Each of the 8 T cell receptor beta chains below was sequenced from the same sample in a study of cytotoxic CD8 clonotypes in ibrutinib-treated CLL. Sequencing was performed with immunoSEQ multiplex PCR; in TCRdb, only in-frame clones are kept and a portion is missing. This table holds 150,000 or so clones, 80% to 90% found once. The sequencing here drew on PBMCs, taken after 24 months of ibrutinib treatment. These receptors all stem from a human donor with chronic lymphocytic leukemia.

The chain employs TRBV7-3 and TRBJ1-1; D unresolved. CDR3 size: 13 residues. V was trimmed by 5 bases and J by 3 bases, leaving 10 bases between them. The germline gives CDR1 SGHTA, CDR2 FQGTGA. The CDR3 DNA is TGTGCCAGCAGCCCCATTACGGACACTGAAGCTTTCTTT. It translates to CASSPITDTEAFF. Together with reference TRBV7-3 and TRBJ1-1, the CDR3 gives the full variable domain: GAGVSQTPSNKVTEKGKYVELRCDPISGHTALYWYRQSLGQGPEFLIYFQGTGAADDSGLPNDRFFAVRPEGSVSTLKIQRTERGDSAVYLCASSPITDTEAFFGQGTRLTVV.

The chain joins TRBV5-6 to TRBJ2-7; the D is unclear. The CDR3 is made up of 15 amino acids. The germline CDR1 and CDR2 sequences are SGHDT and YYEEEE. Trimming pared 3 bases from V and 3 bases from J, leaving 16 bases between. The DNA of the CDR3 is TGTGCCAGCAGCTCCAGACACCAACCCAACTACGAGCAGTACTTC. It translates to CASSSRHQPNYEQYF.

This clone was detected once. The rearrangement links TRBV25-1 to TRBJ1-1; D might be TRBD1 (5 bases). The CDR3 spans 12 residues. V was shortened by 8 bases and J by 5 bases, with 12 bases between the two germline ends. The germline gives CDR1 MGHDK, CDR2 SYGVNS. The CDR3 reads CASCQGGTEAFF. CDR3 DNA sequence: TGTGCCAGCTGCCAGGGCGGGACTGAAGCTTTCTTT.

The V gene is TRBV19, the J gene TRBJ1-5; the D is unclear. This CDR3 contains 15 residues. Trimming took off 3 bases at V and 3 bases at J, with 12 bases between the two ends. CDR1 and CDR2 (germline): LNHDA, SQIVND (reference sequence). Written as DNA, the CDR3 is TGTGCCAGTAGTATGGCGGGAAGATTCAATCAGCCCCAGCATTTT. Translated: CASSMAGRFNQPQHF.

The rearrangement uses TRBV19 and TRBJ2-1; tentative D call: TRBD1 (6 bases). The V end was cut by 3 bases, the J end by 0 bases, with 12 bases between. Germline CDR1 LNHDA, CDR2 SQIVND (reference sequence). The CDR3 extends over 16 amino acids. CDR3: CASSMTRTVSYNEQFF. The CDR3 nucleotides are TGTGCCAGTAGTATGACCCGGACAGTCTCCTACAATGAGCAGTTCTTC.

The chain links TRBV15 to TRBJ2-7; TRBD2 might be the D (7 bases). V was cut by 0 bases and J by 4 bases, with 13 bases left in between. The CDR3 spans 15 residues. Germline CDR1 is LNHNV and CDR2 is YYDKDF (reference sequence). CDR3 DNA sequence: TGTGCCACCAGCAGAGAAGGAGGGGGGGCTTACGAGCAGTACTTC. Amino acids: CATSREGGGAYEQYF.

The chain couples TRBV6-1 to TRBJ1-2; TRBD1 matches 10 bases. CDR1 MNHNS and CDR2 SASEGT come from the germline V gene. CDR3 length: 16 residues. V lost 1 base to trimming and J lost 7 bases; unmatched junction nucleotides: 9. The CDR3 protein is CASSEDLWDRGPGYTF. For the CDR3, the DNA is TGTGCCAGCAGTGAAGATTTGTGGGACAGGGGTCCTGGCTACACCTTC.

This sequence joins TRBV28 and TRBJ1-1; D not resolved. CDR3 size: 13 residues. V was trimmed by 2 bases and J by 5 bases, leaving 9 bases between them. Germline values: CDR1 MDHEN, CDR2 SYDVKM. The CDR3: CASSLRDRTEAFF. The CDR3 DNA reads as TGTGCCAGCAGTTTAAGGGATCGAACTGAAGCTTTCTTT.